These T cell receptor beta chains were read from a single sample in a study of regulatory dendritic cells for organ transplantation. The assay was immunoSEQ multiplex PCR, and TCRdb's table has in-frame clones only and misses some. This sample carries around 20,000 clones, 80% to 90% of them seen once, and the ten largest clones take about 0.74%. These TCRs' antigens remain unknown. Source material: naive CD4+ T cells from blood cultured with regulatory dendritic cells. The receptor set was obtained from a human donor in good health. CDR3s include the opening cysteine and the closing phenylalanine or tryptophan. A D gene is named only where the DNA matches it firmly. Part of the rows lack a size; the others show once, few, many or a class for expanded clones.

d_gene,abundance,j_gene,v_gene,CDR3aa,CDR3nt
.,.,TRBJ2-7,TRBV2,CASGERGGYEQYF,TGTGCCAGCGGGGAGAGGGGGGGCTACGAGCAGTACTTC
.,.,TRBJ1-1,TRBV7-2,CASSTQVNTEAFF,TGTGCCAGCAGCACACAGGTGAACACTGAAGCTTTCTTT
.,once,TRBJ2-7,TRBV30,CAWSGGGHSYEQYF,TGTGCCTGGAGTGGGGGGGGGCACTCCTACGAGCAGTACTTC
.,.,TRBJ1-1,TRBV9,CASSWTGNTEAFF,TGTGCCAGCTCCTGGACGGGAAACACTGAAGCTTTCTTT
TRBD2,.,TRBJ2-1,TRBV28,CASNGGGSGYNEQFF,TGTGCCAGCAATGGGGGAGGTAGCGGGTACAATGAGCAGTTCTTC
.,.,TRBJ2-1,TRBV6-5,CASSYSLISGNEQFF,TGTGCCAGCAGTTACTCGCTCATTTCGGGCAATGAGCAGTTCTTC
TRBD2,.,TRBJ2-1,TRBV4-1,CASSQGDYQNYNEQFF,TGCGCCAGCAGCCAGGGGGACTACCAGAACTACAATGAGCAGTTCTTC
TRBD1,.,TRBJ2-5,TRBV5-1,CASSLDGQGRQETQYF,TGCGCCAGCAGCTTGGACGGACAGGGGAGACAAGAGACCCAGTACTTC
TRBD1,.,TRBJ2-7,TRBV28,CASPNRDRLTYEQYF,TGTGCCAGCCCTAACCGGGACAGGCTCACCTACGAGCAGTACTTC
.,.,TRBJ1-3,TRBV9,CASSVGGRRGNTIYF,TGTGCCAGCAGCGTAGGGGGGCGCCGCGGAAACACCATATATTTT
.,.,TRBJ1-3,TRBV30,CAWVPRTEFWSSYQPTSGNTIYF,TGTGCCTGGGTACCAAGGACCGAGTTCTGGTCGTCCTATCAACCCACTTCTGGAAACACCATATATTTT